The 14 T cell receptor beta chains presented below share a single source sample, sequenced in a study of blood T cell repertoires in COVID-19. Data came from immunoSEQ multiplex PCR; TCRdb stores just in-frame clones and leaves some out. This sample has about 180,000 clones, with less than 85% found just once. Sequencing input: peripheral blood. The receptors originated from a human donor in a cohort sampled during active COVID-19.

The table lists this clone with a few counts. The chain employs TRBV12-3 or TRBV12-4 and TRBJ1-2; a possible D gene is TRBD1 (6 bases). V was clipped by 8 bases and J by 4 bases, with 14 bases between them. The CDR3 contains 13 residues. CDR3 sequence: CASGIAGVYGYTF. In nucleotides, the CDR3 is TGTGCCAGCGGCATTGCAGGGGTCTATGGCTACACCTTC.

V usage is TRBV18 and J usage is TRBJ1-5; D is possibly TRBD1 (5 bases). Germline CDR1 and CDR2: KGHSH and LQKENI. The CDR3 spans 15 residues. V lost 3 bases to trimming and J lost 0 bases, with 9 bases between them. The CDR3 DNA reads TGTGCCAGCTCACCCCGGGGGGATAGCAATCAGCCCCAGCATTTT. As protein: CASSPRGDSNQPQHF. Full variable domain (rest looked up from reference TRBV18 and TRBJ1-5): NAGVMQNPRHLVRRRGQEARLRCSPMKGHSHVYWYRQLPEEGLKFMVYLQKENIIDESGMPKERFSAEFPKEGPSILRIQQVVRGDSAAYFCASSPRGDSNQPQHFGDGTRLSIL.

The rearrangement uses TRBV2 and TRBJ1-5; D gene unclear. The germline CDR1 and CDR2 sequences are SNHLY and FYNNEI. V lost 2 bases to trimming and J lost 4 bases, with 9 bases between them. This CDR3 spans 14 amino acids. The CDR3 region has the DNA TGTGCCAGCAGTGAAATCTCCGGTAATCAGCCCCAGCATTTT. Translation: CASSEISGNQPQHF.

This clone was counted only a few times. V usage is TRBV2 and J usage is TRBJ2-7; TRBD2 might be the D (6 bases). Between the trimmed V and J ends, which lost 0 bases and 2 bases, there was a span of 11 bases. The germline V gene encodes CDR1 SNHLY and CDR2 FYNNEI. This CDR3 contains 15 residues. The CDR3 reads CASSEARGRAYEQYF. The CDR3 DNA reads as TGTGCCAGCAGTGAAGCCCGGGGGAGAGCCTACGAGCAGTACTTC.

The J gene is TRBJ1-2, the V gene TRBV3-1 (or the pseudogene TRBV3-2), with 7 bases lining up with TRBD1. Germline trimming cut 1 base from V and 2 bases from J; bases unmatched to any gene: 4. The CDR3 consists of 15 residues. Germline V gene lookup returns CDR1 LGHDT and CDR2 YNNKEL (reference sequence). CDR3 amino acids: CASSQVRGGNYGYTF. The CDR3 nucleotides are TGTGCCAGCAGCCAAGTGAGAGGGGGCAACTATGGCTACACCTTC.

V gene TRBV2 combines with J gene TRBJ1-1, with TRBD1 matching 10 bases. V gave up 8 bases and J gave up 3 bases; unmatched junction bases: 3. The germline V gene encodes CDR1 SNHLY and CDR2 FYNNEI. The CDR3 spans 13 residues. CDR3 loop: CASDGQGDTEAFF. CDR3 coding DNA: TGTGCCAGCGACGGACAGGGGGACACTGAAGCTTTCTTT. Looking up the rest from reference TRBV2 and TRBJ1-1 gives the full variable domain: EPEVTQTPSHQVTQMGQEVILRCVPISNHLYFYWYRQILGQKVEFLVSFYNNEISEKSEIFDDQFSVERPDGSNFTLKIRSTKLEDSAMYFCASDGQGDTEAFFGQGTRLTVV.

The genes are TRBV18 and TRBJ2-3; the D gene is possibly TRBD2 (5 bases). The CDR3 totals 13 residues. CDR1 and CDR2 from the germline V gene are KGHSH and LQKENI. V lost 7 bases to trimming and J lost 2 bases, with 10 bases between them. CDR3: CASLERPTDTQYF. The DNA for the CDR3 is TGTGCCAGCTTAGAGCGGCCCACAGATACGCAGTATTTT.

This chain connects TRBV7-2 to TRBJ2-7, with TRBD1 matching over 8 bases. Trimming took 7 bases from V and 2 from J; bases not matched to a gene: 4. Germline CDR1 and CDR2: SGHTA and FQGNSA. The CDR3 covers 13 residues. CDR3 sequence: CASTVQGAYEQYF. In nucleotides, the CDR3 is TGTGCCAGCACCGTACAGGGGGCCTACGAGCAGTACTTC.

This clone was observed at least ten times. The chain couples TRBV4-1 to TRBJ2-7; tentative D call: TRBD2 (5 bases). CDR3 length: 18 amino acids. Germline lookup yields CDR1 MGHRA and CDR2 YSYEKL. V gave up 2 bases and J gave up 3 bases, with 23 bases separating them. The CDR3 loop is CASSQNLLRGKDLYEQYF. The DNA for the CDR3 is TGCGCCAGCAGCCAAAACCTCCTTCGGGGTAAGGACCTCTACGAGCAGTACTTC.

The V and J genes are TRBV15 and TRBJ2-1; 7 bases fit TRBD2. Germline trimming cut 0 bases from V and 9 bases from J; bases unmatched to any gene: 11. The CDR3 is 16 amino acids. Germline CDR1 reads LNHNV; CDR2 reads YYDKDF (reference sequence). The CDR3: CATSRDPGAAGTEQFF. DNA for the CDR3: TGTGCCACCAGCAGAGATCCTGGGGCAGCGGGGACTGAGCAGTTCTTC.

V usage is TRBV6-5 and J usage is TRBJ2-2; 9 nucleotides agree with TRBD1. The CDR3 is 16 residues long. The trim removed 2 bases at V and 4 bases at J, leaving 5 bases unmatched. The germline V gene has CDR1 MNHEY and CDR2 SVGAGI. The CDR3 sequence: CASSYPGQGGTGELFF. The CDR3, as DNA: TGTGCCAGCAGTTACCCGGGACAGGGCGGCACCGGGGAGCTGTTTTTT.

V and J are TRBV11-2 and TRBJ2-7; possible D gene TRBD1, 6 bases. The CDR3 is made up of 13 amino acids. The germline V gene encodes CDR1 SGHAT and CDR2 FQNNGV. V was shortened by 2 bases and J by 6 bases, with 11 bases between the two germline ends. CDR3 bases: TGTGCCAGCAGCTTATACAGGGACGGCGAGCAGTACTTC. Protein: CASSLYRDGEQYF.

This chain joins TRBV11-3 and TRBJ2-7; perhaps TRBD2 as D (5 bases). Germline CDR1 SGHNT, CDR2 YENEEA. V was pared by 5 bases and J by 6 bases, with 17 bases between. The CDR3 spans 14 residues. The CDR3 coding sequence is TGTGCCAGCAGCCCCCGTTTTGGAGGAAGCGAGCAGTACTTC. This translates into CASSPRFGGSEQYF.

The chain combines TRBV19 with TRBJ1-4; 7 bases fit TRBD1. CDR3 length equals 18 residues. V shed 6 bases, J shed 7 bases, and the junction held 20 bases outside the gene matches. Germline V CDR1 and CDR2: LNHDA, SQIVND (reference sequence). Here the CDR3 DNA reads TGTGCCAGTAGCCGATCTGGGCAGGGGGTATCGATTGGTGAAAAACTGTTTTTT. This encodes CASSRSGQGVSIGEKLFF.